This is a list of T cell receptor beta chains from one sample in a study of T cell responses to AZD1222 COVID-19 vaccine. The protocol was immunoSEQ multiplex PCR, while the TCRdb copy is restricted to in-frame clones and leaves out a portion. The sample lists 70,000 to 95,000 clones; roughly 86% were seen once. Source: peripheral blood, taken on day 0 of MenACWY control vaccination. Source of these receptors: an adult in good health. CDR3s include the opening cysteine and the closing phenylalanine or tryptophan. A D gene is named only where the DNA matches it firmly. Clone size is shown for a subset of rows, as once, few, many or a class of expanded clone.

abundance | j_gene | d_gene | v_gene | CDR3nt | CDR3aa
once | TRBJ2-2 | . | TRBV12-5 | TGTGCTAGTAAGCCCCTTTTGCCCGGGGAGCTGTTTTTT | CASKPLLPGELFF
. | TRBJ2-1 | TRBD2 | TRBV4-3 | TGCGCCAGCAGCCAAGATCTCGGGACTAGGCCCAATAATGAGCAGTTCTTC | CASSQDLGTRPNNEQFF
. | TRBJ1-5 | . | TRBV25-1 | TGTGCCAGCAGTGAATCAGGGAAGGGCAATCAGCCCCAGCATTTT | CASSESGKGNQPQHF
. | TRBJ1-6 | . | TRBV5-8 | TGTGCCAGCAGCTTGGGTTCAGGGAATTATCATAATTCACCCCTCCACTTT | CASSLGSGNYHNSPLHF
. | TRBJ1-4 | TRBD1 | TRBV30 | TGTGCCTGGAGTGGCAGGGGGGCTGCAACTAATGAAAAACTGTTTTTT | CAWSGRGAATNEKLFF
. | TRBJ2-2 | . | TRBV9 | TGTGCCAGCAGCGTAAGCGCAGGAGCGAACACCGGGGAGCTGTTTTTT | CASSVSAGANTGELFF
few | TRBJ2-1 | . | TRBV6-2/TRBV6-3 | TGTGCCAGCAGTTACGTAAACTACGGGTACTCCTACAATGAGCAGTTCTTC | CASSYVNYGYSYNEQFF
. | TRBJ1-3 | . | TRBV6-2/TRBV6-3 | TGTGCCAGCAGTTACCGACCCCGGCTTCTATCTGGAAACACCATATATTTT | CASSYRPRLLSGNTIYF
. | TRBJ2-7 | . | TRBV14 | TGTGCCAGCAGCCAACGTGCGGTGGGGGGCGAGCAGTACTTC | CASSQRAVGGEQYF
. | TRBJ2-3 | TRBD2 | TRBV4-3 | TGCGCCAGCAGCGTGACGACTAGCGGGGGGGCGCTTAGCACAGATACGCAGTATTTT | CASSVTTSGGALSTDTQYF
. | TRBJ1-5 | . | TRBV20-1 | TGCAGTGCTAGTCTAGGGGGAAGCAATCAGCCCCAGCATTTT | CSASLGGSNQPQHF
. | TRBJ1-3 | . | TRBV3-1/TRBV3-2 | TGTGCCAGCAGCCAAGTGGACACCATATATTTT | CASSQVDTIYF
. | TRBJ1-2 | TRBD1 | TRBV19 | TGTGCCAGTAGTGGGGGGACAGGGGGAATCATTAATGGCTACACCTTC | CASSGGTGGIINGYTF
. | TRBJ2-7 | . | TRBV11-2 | TGTGCCAGCAGCTTAGGGGCAAGGACAGCCATGGGGTACGAGCAGTACTTC | CASSLGARTAMGYEQYF
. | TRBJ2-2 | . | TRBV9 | TGTGCCAGCAGCGCAGAGGGGTCGACCACCGGGGAGCTGTTTTTT | CASSAEGSTTGELFF
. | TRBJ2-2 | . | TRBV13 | TGTGCCAGCAGCTTAGTAGGGGGAGACGGGGAGCTGTTTTTT | CASSLVGGDGELFF
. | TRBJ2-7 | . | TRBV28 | TGTGCCACTACAGTGGGTGGGGGAGGATACGAGCAGTACTTC | CATTVGGGGYEQYF
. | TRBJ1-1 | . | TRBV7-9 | TGTGCCAGCAGCTTCCAAGAGGACACTGAAGCTTTCTTT | CASSFQEDTEAFF